Following are 19 T cell receptor beta chains from one sample sequenced in a study of cytomegalovirus exposure and HLA in healthy donors (dated by TCRdb to about 2017). Library preparation was by the immunoSEQ multiplex PCR assay. For the multiplex PCR, a mixture combining 60 forward primers for TCR Vbeta segments and 13 reverse primers for TCR Jbeta segments was used. TCRdb's version of the immuneACCESS table is confined to in-frame rearrangements and falls short of the full clone set. An unresolved V gene accounts for under half of the shortfall where checked; the remainder is of unknown origin. Counted in this sample were more than 80,000 clones; roughly 74% of them appeared once. The biggest ten clones account for under 3% of the sample. The sequencing input was PBMCs. All receptors derive from a female donor in good health and CMV-seropositive.

The chain recombines TRBV28 with TRBJ2-5, with 7 bases lining up with TRBD1. Germline V CDR1 and CDR2: MDHEN, SYDVKM. The CDR3 length is 16 residues. The trim removed 6 bases at V and 1 base at J, leaving 11 bases unmatched. The CDR3 sequence is CASSPPRGTVQETQYF. CDR3 sequence (DNA): TGTGCCAGCAGCCCCCCGAGGGGGACAGTCCAAGAGACCCAGTACTTC. Based on the CDR3 plus reference TRBV28 and TRBJ2-5, the full variable domain is DVKVTQSSRYLVKRTGEKVFLECVQDMDHENMFWYRQDPGLGLRLIYFSYDVKMKEKGDIPEGYSVSREKKERFSLILESASTNQTSMYLCASSPPRGTVQETQYFGPGTRLLVL.

The V call is TRBV4-1, the J call TRBJ2-5; TRBD2 might be the D (5 bases). V was shortened by 1 base and J by 5 bases, with 17 bases between the two germline ends. Per the germline V gene, CDR1 is MGHRA and CDR2 is YSYEKL. The CDR3 has 16 amino acids. The DNA of the CDR3 is TGCGCCAGCAGCCAAGGCCGGACTGGCGGTCGGGAGACCCAGTACTTC. It codes for CASSQGRTGGRETQYF.

The gene calls are TRBV7-9 and TRBJ2-5; D perhaps matches TRBD2 (5 bases). The CDR3 runs 14 residues. Germline CDR1 and CDR2: SEHNR and FQNEAQ (reference sequence). Trimming stripped 4 bases from V and 5 bases from J, with 14 bases between. The CDR3 DNA is TGTGCCAGCAGCTACTACGGAGGTATGGAGACCCAGTACTTC. It codes for CASSYYGGMETQYF.

CDR3 in DNA: TGTGCCAGCAGCTTTGGACTAGCGGGGGCGGGGGAGACCCAGTACTTC. Amino acid sequence: CASSFGLAGAGETQYF. The rearrangement joins TRBV5-6 to TRBJ2-5; 13 bases are a match to TRBD2. Germline loops: CDR1 SGHDT, CDR2 YYEEEE. Trimming cost V 2 bases and J 5 bases; bases outside gene matches: 6. This CDR3 contains 16 residues.

The V and J genes are TRBV4-3 and TRBJ2-1; the match to TRBD2 covers 7 bases. This CDR3 is 13 amino acids long. J gave up 9 bases and V 0 bases, and 2 bases lay outside the gene matches. CDR1 and CDR2 (germline): LGHNA, YSLEER. The CDR3 DNA reads TGCGCCAGCAGCCAAGAGGGGGGGTCTGAGCAGTTCTTC. It translates to CASSQEGGSEQFF.

J is TRBJ2-7 and V is TRBV2; 8 bases match TRBD1. The V segment lost 8 bases and the J segment 1 base; nucleotides outside the gene matches: 7. CDR1 SNHLY and CDR2 FYNNEI come from the germline V gene. CDR3 length equals 14 residues. The CDR3 DNA follows: TGTGCCAGCTGCTTTCAGGGGGCGTCCTACGAGCAGTACTTC. This codes for CASCFQGASYEQYF. Filled out from reference TRBV2 and TRBJ2-7, the complete variable domain reads EPEVTQTPSHQVTQMGQEVILRCVPISNHLYFYWYRQILGQKVEFLVSFYNNEISEKSEIFDDQFSVERPDGSNFTLKIRSTKLEDSAMYFCASCFQGASYEQYFGPGTRLTVT.

The V and J genes are TRBV30 and TRBJ2-1, with 11 bases identical to TRBD2. CDR1 and CDR2 from the germline V gene are GTSNPN and SVGIG (reference sequence). The CDR3 loop spans 13 amino acids. V was clipped by 7 bases and J by 7 bases; unmatched bases: 6. This CDR3 reads CAYSGLAVNEQFF. CDR3 DNA sequence: TGTGCCTACTCGGGACTAGCGGTGAATGAGCAGTTCTTC.

The rearrangement links TRBV5-4 to TRBJ2-2; possible D gene TRBD1, 6 bases. In germline, CDR1 is SGHNT, CDR2 YYREEE (reference sequence). The V end was cut by 3 bases, the J end by 2 bases, with 14 bases between. The CDR3 extends over 16 amino acids. The CDR3: CASSSAPGHNTGELFF. The CDR3 DNA follows: TGTGCCAGCAGCTCGGCGCCGGGACACAACACCGGGGAGCTGTTTTTT.

This sequence joins TRBV19 and TRBJ2-1; perhaps TRBD1 as D (6 bases). Germline CDR1 is LNHDA and CDR2 is SQIVND (reference sequence). Trimming stripped 1 base from V and 5 bases from J, with 12 bases between. CDR3 length: 15 amino acids. The CDR3 DNA sequence: TGTGCCAGTAGTATAGGTGGGGGCGTTCACAATGAGCAGTTCTTC. Translation gives CASSIGGGVHNEQFF.

J is TRBJ1-1 and V is TRBV30, with D hard to call. V was cut by 0 bases and J by 10 bases, with 15 bases left in between. Germline CDR1 is GTSNPN and CDR2 is SVGIG (reference sequence). The CDR3 covers 13 residues. CDR3 sequence: CAWSVSVAEGAFF. Here the CDR3 DNA reads TGTGCCTGGAGTGTATCGGTAGCCGAGGGAGCTTTCTTT.

Of note for this clone: The same CDR3 is also encoded by other DNA sequences in this sample. The rearrangement uses TRBV19 and TRBJ2-7; TRBD2 is a possible D gene (5 bases). The germline V gene has CDR1 LNHDA and CDR2 SQIVND (reference sequence). The CDR3 runs 14 residues. In nucleotides, the CDR3 is TGTGCTTCTTCGGACTTATCGTCCTCCTACGAGCAGTACTTC. Residues: CASSDLSSSYEQYF.

The J gene is TRBJ2-7, the V gene TRBV29-1; no definite D call. This CDR3 contains 14 residues. Trimming took 3 bases from V and 1 from J, leaving 13 bases between them. Germline V gene sequence: CDR1 SQVTM, CDR2 ANQGSEA. CDR3: CSVEVVQSSYEQYF. The CDR3 DNA is TGCAGCGTTGAGGTCGTACAGAGTTCCTACGAGCAGTACTTC.

The chain uses TRBV5-4 and TRBJ1-6, with D maybe TRBD1 (6 bases). V lost 0 bases and J 7 bases, leaving 20 bases between the germline ends. Germline CDR1 and CDR2: SGHNT and YYREEE (reference sequence). CDR3 size: 18 residues. CDR3 nucleotides: TGTGCCAGCAGCTTGGGACAGAGGGGGTCCATTAAGAATTCACCCCTCCACTTT. Protein: CASSLGQRGSIKNSPLHF.

This sequence joins TRBV18 and TRBJ1-2; the match to TRBD1 covers 7 bases. V dropped 1 base and J dropped 7; count of bases not matched to a gene: 6. The germline V gene has CDR1 KGHSH and CDR2 LQKENI. The CDR3 runs 14 residues. CDR3 in DNA: TGTGCCAGCTCACCACAGAAGGGGGCCATTGGCTACACCTTC. It translates to CASSPQKGAIGYTF.

J is TRBJ1-1 and V is TRBV30, with 8 bases identical to TRBD1. Germline values: CDR1 GTSNPN, CDR2 SVGIG (reference sequence). The V segment lost 8 bases and the J segment 8 bases; nucleotides outside the gene matches: 7. This CDR3 comprises 11 residues. For the CDR3, the DNA is TGTGCCCGTGACAGGGGAGGAGAAGCTTTCTTT. It yields the protein CARDRGGEAFF.

V usage is TRBV13 and J usage is TRBJ2-7; possibly TRBD1 for D (6 bases). Trimming pared 5 bases from V and 2 bases from J, leaving 10 bases between. The CDR3 runs 13 residues. Germline CDR1 is PRHDT and CDR2 is FYEKMQ (reference sequence). The CDR3 spells CASSHEGAYEQYF. CDR3 DNA: TGTGCCAGCAGCCACGAGGGGGCCTACGAGCAGTACTTC.

The CDR3 DNA follows: TGTGCCAGCACAGGCCTGATTGTGATGGGTGAAAAACTGTTTTTT. It codes for CASTGLIVMGEKLFF. The chain has TRBV28 and TRBJ1-4; D remains ambiguous. This CDR3 spans 15 amino acids. The germline V gene encodes CDR1 MDHEN and CDR2 SYDVKM. With 7 bases removed from V and 7 bases from J, the gap between germline ends came to 19 bases.

This chain connects TRBV5-1 to TRBJ2-2, with a tentative D call TRBD1 (6 bases). Germline CDR1 SGHRS, CDR2 YFSETQ. V was trimmed by 3 bases and J by 7 bases, leaving 13 bases between them. The CDR3 runs 14 residues. In DNA form, the CDR3 reads TGCGCCAGCAGCTCCGTCAGGGGCGACGGGGAGCTGTTTTTT. Translation: CASSSVRGDGELFF.

The gene calls are TRBV10-3 and TRBJ2-5; 8 nucleotides match TRBD2. The CDR3 runs to 16 residues. The germline gives CDR1 ENHRY, CDR2 SYGVKD. J lost 2 bases, V lost 3 bases, and 8 bases had no gene match. CDR3 coding DNA: TGTGCCATCAGTGATGGGGCGGGAGGTCCACAAGAGACCCAGTACTTC. Translated, it gives CAISDGAGGPQETQYF.